These 16 T cell receptor beta chains came from one sample sequenced in a study of CD8 T cells in Susac syndrome. Random hexamers were used to reverse transcribe an amount of roughly 0.5 to 1 ug RNA. In TCRdb, the immunoSEQ multiplex PCR reads were re-called with MiXCR into one record per CDR3 protein. The table includes 150,000 to 200,000 distinct CDR3 sequences, 92% detected once. The sequencing input was CD4+ T cells from PBMCs. All receptors derive from a human donor in good health.

As DNA, the CDR3 is TGTGCCAGCAGTTACTCGGGGATCCACTATGGCTACACCTTC. It codes for CASSYSGIHYGYTF. The chain uses TRBV6-5 and TRBJ1-2, with D unclear. The V end lost 0 bases, the J end lost 3 bases, and 8 bases lay between the germline ends. The CDR3 consists of 14 residues. CDR1 MNHEY and CDR2 SVGAGI come from the germline V gene.

This chain joins TRBV5-1 and TRBJ2-4, with 9 bases matching TRBD2. Germline CDR1 SGHRS, CDR2 YFSETQ. V was pared by 6 bases and J by 7 bases, with 8 bases of the junction left unmatched. The CDR3 is 14 amino acids. As DNA, the CDR3 is TGCGCCAGCAAGGATCCTAGCGGGGTGAACATTCAGTACTTC. Translation: CASKDPSGVNIQYF.

In this sample, this clonotype turned up a few times. This chain connects TRBV9 to TRBJ2-7; 8 positions agree with TRBD1. CDR3 length: 15 residues. Trimming removed 0 bases from V and 4 bases from J; junction bases left unmatched: 6. The germline gives CDR1 SGDLS, CDR2 YYNGEE. The DNA of the CDR3 is TGTGCCAGCAGCGTAGGAGGACAGGGCGAATACGAGCAGTACTTC. The encoded protein is CASSVGGQGEYEQYF. Full variable domain (rest looked up from reference TRBV9 and TRBJ2-7): DSGVTQTPKHLITATGQRVTLRCSPRSGDLSVYWYQQSLDQGLQFLIQYYNGEERAKGNILERFSAQQFPDLHSELNLSSLELGDSALYFCASSVGGQGEYEQYFGPGTRLTVT.

V usage is TRBV20-1 and J usage is TRBJ2-6; D unresolved. The CDR3 extends over 14 amino acids. CDR1 is DFQATT and CDR2 is SNEGSKA in the germline V gene (reference sequence). V was pared by 1 base and J by 2 bases, with 6 bases between. CDR3 region: CSARGLAGANVLTF. The CDR3 DNA reads TGCAGTGCTAGAGGGTTAGCTGGGGCCAACGTCCTGACTTTC.

The V gene is TRBV7-6, the J gene TRBJ2-7; no reliable D call. This CDR3 comprises 14 residues. Trimming pared 3 bases from V and 2 bases from J, leaving 11 bases between. CDR1 SGHVS and CDR2 FNYEAQ come from the germline V gene. DNA of the CDR3: TGTGCCAGCAGCTTTGGCCAGTCCGCCTACGAGCAGTACTTC. Its protein is CASSFGQSAYEQYF.

V and J are TRBV6-1 and TRBJ1-5; 7 positions agree with TRBD1. Germline V gives CDR1 MNHNS, CDR2 SASEGT. CDR3 length: 17 residues. With 7 bases clipped from V and 4 bases from J, the junction kept 16 bases outside the gene matches. CDR3 residues: CASTKSPPRGRNQPQHF. The CDR3 DNA follows: TGTGCCAGCACCAAATCCCCTCCCAGGGGGAGGAATCAGCCCCAGCATTTT.

This chain links TRBV20-1 with TRBJ1-2; the match to TRBD1 covers 7 bases. The junction had 8 bases not matched to a gene; V was cut back by 5 bases and J by 2 bases. The germline V gene encodes CDR1 DFQATT and CDR2 SNEGSKA (reference sequence). This CDR3 has 14 amino acids. CDR3 nucleotides: TGCAGTGCTGGGGGACAGACGACCAACTATGGCTACACCTTC. Its protein is CSAGGQTTNYGYTF.

The chain couples TRBV9 to TRBJ2-2; 9 positions agree with TRBD2. Trimming removed 0 bases from V and 5 bases from J; junction bases left unmatched: 2. This CDR3 comprises 15 residues. CDR1 and CDR2 (germline): SGDLS, YYNGEE. The CDR3 DNA follows: TGTGCCAGCAGCGTAGGGACTAGCGTGACCGGGGAGCTGTTTTTT. Protein sequence: CASSVGTSVTGELFF.

V and J are TRBV7-9 and TRBJ1-4, with 9 bases matching TRBD1. The germline V gene has CDR1 SEHNR and CDR2 FQNEAQ (reference sequence). The CDR3 consists of 14 residues. V lost 4 bases, J lost 7 bases, and 4 bases stayed unmatched. CDR3: CASSSQGAREKLFF. The CDR3 nucleotides read TGTGCCAGCAGCTCACAGGGGGCGCGTGAAAAACTGTTTTTT. Full variable domain (missing parts from reference TRBV7-9 and TRBJ1-4): DTGVSQNPRHKITKRGQNVTFRCDPISEHNRLYWYRQTLGQGPEFLTYFQNEAQLEKSRLLSDRFSAERPKGSFSTLEIQRTEQGDSAMYLCASSSQGAREKLFFGSGTQLSVL.

Only one count was recorded for this clonotype. The chain is built from TRBV7-2 and TRBJ1-5; D ambiguous. CDR1 SGHTA and CDR2 FQGNSA come from the germline V gene. V was clipped by 1 base and J by 7 bases, with 8 bases between them. CDR3 length: 13 amino acids. This CDR3 reads CASSLVRTQPQHF. The CDR3 DNA sequence: TGTGCCAGCAGCTTAGTCAGGACCCAGCCCCAGCATTTT.

This CDR3 is CASRVTGVNTEAFF. CDR3 DNA sequence: TGTGCCAGCAGGGTGACAGGGGTGAACACTGAAGCTTTCTTT. The chain couples TRBV12-3 or TRBV12-4 to TRBJ1-1, with 8 bases that match TRBD1. V shed 6 bases, J shed 0 bases, and the junction held 3 bases outside the gene matches. This CDR3 has 14 amino acids.

The J gene is TRBJ1-2, the V gene TRBV6-2 or TRBV6-3; D is undetermined. The V end was cut by 10 bases, the J end by 2 bases, with 11 bases between. The germline V gene has CDR1 MNHEY and CDR2 SVGEGT. CDR3 length: 12 amino acids. The CDR3 loop reads CATSIDNYGYTF. The CDR3 DNA reads as TGTGCCACCTCCATCGACAACTATGGCTACACCTTC.

CDR3: CASSRGGDSGNTIYF. CDR3 DNA sequence: TGTGCCAGCAGCCGTGGGGGGGACTCTGGAAACACCATATATTTT. The gene calls are TRBV7-2 and TRBJ1-3; D perhaps matches TRBD1 (5 bases). Trimming cost V 5 bases and J 0 bases, with 11 bases left between them. Germline V gives CDR1 SGHTA, CDR2 FQGNSA. CDR3 length: 15 residues.

The V call is TRBV5-1, the J call TRBJ2-1; D may be TRBD2 (6 bases). V was trimmed by 0 bases and J by 8 bases, leaving 27 bases between them. The CDR3 length is 19 residues. The germline V gene encodes CDR1 SGHRS and CDR2 YFSETQ. Written as DNA, the CDR3 is TGCGCCAGCAGCTTGGGAGGAAGGTGGCGGGATCATCGGGGCGATGAGCAGTTCTTC. Translation: CASSLGGRWRDHRGDEQFF.

This chain uses TRBV20-1 with TRBJ1-3; 8 bases are shared with TRBD1. The germline gives CDR1 DFQATT, CDR2 SNEGSKA (reference sequence). There are 13 residues in the CDR3. The CDR3 is CSGGQGPGNTIYF. CDR3 in DNA: TGCAGCGGAGGACAGGGTCCTGGAAACACCATATATTTT.

The chain links TRBV6-5 to TRBJ1-2; D is unresolved. The CDR3 consists of 13 residues. Trimming cost V 5 bases and J 5 bases, with 12 bases left between them. Germline V CDR1 and CDR2: MNHEY, SVGAGI. The CDR3 nucleotides read TGTGCCAGCAGTCAAGACCGTACGTATGGCTACACCTTC. It codes for CASSQDRTYGYTF.